The subject of this entry is one T cell receptor beta chain. Its target is unknown. Trimming removed 5 bases from V and 0 bases from J, with 7 bases in between. Germline lookup yields CDR1 KGHDR and CDR2 SFDVKD. CDR3 length equals 15 residues. These data are taken from a study of T cell responses to AZD1222 COVID-19 vaccine. Study-wide results and limits: The study sampled repertoires only after the peak T cell response.

Generated by immunoSEQ multiplex PCR, the TCRdb table keeps only in-frame clones and is missing some. The repertoire holds more than 90,000 clones, with around 87% as singletons. The sequence was obtained from an adult who received the AZD1222 COVID-19 vaccine. V is TRBV24-1 and J is TRBJ2-6, with D maybe TRBD2 (6 bases). Here the sequenced sample was peripheral blood, taken 28 days after the second AZD1222 dose. The CDR3 bases are TGTGCCACCAGTGCCGGGGGCTCTGGGGCCAACGTCCTGACTTTC. Protein: CATSAGGSGANVLTF.